This TCR beta chain was observed in a study of regulatory T cells in long-lasting Graves disease. General study results and limits: Persistent Graves' patients showed less TCR diversity than newly diagnosed patients showed. It was in persistent disease that TRBV28, TRBJ1-2 and TRBJ2-5 were favored.

On this clonotype: No antigen is known for it. A much more abundant neighbour one base away suggests this may be a read error.

Building of the TCR beta libraries involved iRepertoire HTBI primers and Arm-PCR of CDR3 regions. TCRdb re-analysed the multiplex PCR reads in MiXCR, keeping a single row per CDR3 protein. Among approximately 350,000 distinct CDR3 sequences listed, about 11% were seen once. Germline CDR1 and CDR2: SGHAT and FQNNGV. This CDR3 contains 15 residues. The junction had 8 bases not matched to a gene; V was cut back by 10 bases and J by 8 bases. Time point: newly diagnosed GD, antithyroid drugs for less than 3 months. PBMC RNA was the source of the TCR library. The same specimen was also included in a second study, on T cells in Graves' hyperthyroidism and ophthalmopathy. That work contributes: Peripheral blood also featured most of the thyroid clonotypes expanded above 0.001.

The sequences come from peripheral blood mononuclear cells (PBMCs), collected at new diagnosis, from a patient treated with antithyroid drugs. This chain uses TRBV11-2 with TRBJ2-1; 16 bases align to TRBD2. This sequence was found in a woman under 30 with Graves disease. The CDR3 sequence: CATGGLAGGPYEQFF. The CDR3 DNA reads as TGTGCCACCGGGGGACTAGCGGGAGGGCCATATGAGCAGTTCTTC.